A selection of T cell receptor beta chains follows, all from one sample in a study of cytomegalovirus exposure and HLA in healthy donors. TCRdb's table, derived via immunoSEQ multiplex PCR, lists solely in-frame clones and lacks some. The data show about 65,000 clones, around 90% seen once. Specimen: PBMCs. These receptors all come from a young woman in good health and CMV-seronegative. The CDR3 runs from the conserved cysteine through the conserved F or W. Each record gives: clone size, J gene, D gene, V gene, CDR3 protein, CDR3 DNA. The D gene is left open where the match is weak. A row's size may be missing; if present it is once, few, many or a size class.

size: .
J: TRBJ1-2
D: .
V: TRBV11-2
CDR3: CASSWPDGKYGYTF
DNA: TGTGCCAGCAGCTGGCCCGACGGGAAATATGGCTACACCTTC

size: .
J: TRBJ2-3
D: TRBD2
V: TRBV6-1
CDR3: CASSELAGSTDTQYF
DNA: TGTGCCAGCAGCGAACTAGCGGGGAGCACAGATACGCAGTATTTT

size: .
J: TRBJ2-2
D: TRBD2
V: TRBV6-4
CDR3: CASSEEAGGMAGELFF
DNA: TGTGCCAGCAGTGAAGAGGCGGGAGGAATGGCCGGGGAGCTGTTTTTT

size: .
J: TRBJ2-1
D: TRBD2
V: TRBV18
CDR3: CASSPRKRGAYNEQFF
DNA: TGTGCCAGCTCACCACGTAAGCGGGGGGCCTACAATGAGCAGTTCTTC

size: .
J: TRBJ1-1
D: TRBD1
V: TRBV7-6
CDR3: CASSLGTGRGLTEAFF
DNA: TGTGCCAGCAGCTTAGGGACAGGGCGAGGGTTGACTGAAGCTTTCTTT

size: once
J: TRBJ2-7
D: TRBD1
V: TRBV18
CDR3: CASSPSPDRVPLRRYF
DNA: TGTGCCAGCTCACCATCACCCGACAGGGTTCCCCTGCGTCGGTACTTC

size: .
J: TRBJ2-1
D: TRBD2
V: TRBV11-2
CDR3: CASSLGASGRAKQFF
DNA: TGTGCCAGCAGCTTAGGGGCTAGCGGGAGGGCGAAGCAGTTCTTC

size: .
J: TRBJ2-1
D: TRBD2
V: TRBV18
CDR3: CASSSLAGGPDEQFF
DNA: TGTGCCAGCTCTTCCTTAGCGGGAGGGCCTGATGAGCAGTTCTTC

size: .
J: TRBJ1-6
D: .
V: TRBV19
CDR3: CASSPAARYNSPLHF
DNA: TGTGCCAGTAGTCCTGCGGCACGCTATAATTCACCCCTCCACTTT

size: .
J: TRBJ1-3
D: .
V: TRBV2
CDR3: CASRESPWGHGNTIYF
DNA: TGTGCCAGCAGGGAAAGCCCCTGGGGACACGGAAACACCATATATTTT

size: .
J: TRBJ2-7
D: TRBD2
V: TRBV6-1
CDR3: CASTDREGPYEQYF
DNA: TGTGCCAGCACCGACCGGGAGGGTCCCTACGAGCAGTACTTC

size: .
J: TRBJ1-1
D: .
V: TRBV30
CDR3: CAWRGPEAFF
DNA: TGTGCCTGGAGGGGCCCTGAAGCTTTCTTT

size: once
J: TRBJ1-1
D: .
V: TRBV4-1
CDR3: CASSQDLSLLEAFF
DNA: TGCGCCAGCAGCCAAGATTTGTCGCTTCTAGAAGCTTTCTTT

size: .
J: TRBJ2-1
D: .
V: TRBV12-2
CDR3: CASRLRRRGVDEQFF
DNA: TGTGCAAGTCGCTTAAGGCGACGGGGAGTCGATGAGCAGTTCTTC

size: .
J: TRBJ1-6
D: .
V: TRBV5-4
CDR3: CASSLGGARNSPLHF
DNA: TGTGCCAGCAGCTTGGGTGGTGCTAGGAATTCACCCCTCCACTTT

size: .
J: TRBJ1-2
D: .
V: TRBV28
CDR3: CASKSLQRDYGYTF
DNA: TGTGCCAGCAAATCCCTACAGAGGGACTATGGCTACACCTTC

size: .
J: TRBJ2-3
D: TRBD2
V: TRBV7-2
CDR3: CASSLDLADPTDTQYF
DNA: TGTGCCAGCAGCTTAGACCTAGCGGACCCCACAGATACGCAGTATTTT

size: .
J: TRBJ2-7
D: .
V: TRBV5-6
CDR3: CASSAPGHTYEQYF
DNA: TGTGCCAGCAGCGCTCCGGGACATACCTACGAGCAGTACTTC

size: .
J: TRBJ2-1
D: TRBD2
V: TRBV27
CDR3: CASKAGGGVRYNEQFF
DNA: TGTGCCAGCAAAGCGGGAGGGGGGGTTCGGTACAATGAGCAGTTCTTC

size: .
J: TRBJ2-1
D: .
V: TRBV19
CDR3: CASSMGGANEQFF
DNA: TGTGCCAGTAGTATGGGGGGGGCCAATGAGCAGTTCTTC

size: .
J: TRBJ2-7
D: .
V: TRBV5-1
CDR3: CASSYQSRGDEQYF
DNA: TGCGCCAGCAGCTATCAAAGCAGGGGGGACGAGCAGTACTTC

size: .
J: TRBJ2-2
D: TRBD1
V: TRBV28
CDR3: CASTPDRGRTGELFF
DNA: TGTGCCAGCACTCCCGACAGGGGGCGGACCGGGGAGCTGTTTTTT

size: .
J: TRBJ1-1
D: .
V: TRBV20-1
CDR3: CSAIGSPEAFF
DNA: TGCAGTGCTATTGGGAGTCCTGAAGCTTTCTTT

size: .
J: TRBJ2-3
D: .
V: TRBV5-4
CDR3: CASSLDQGTDTQYF
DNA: TGTGCCAGCAGCTTGGATCAGGGGACAGATACGCAGTATTTT

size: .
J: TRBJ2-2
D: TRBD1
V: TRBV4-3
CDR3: CASSQTGGQSGELFF
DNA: TGCGCCAGCAGCCAGACAGGGGGGCAGAGCGGGGAGCTGTTTTTT

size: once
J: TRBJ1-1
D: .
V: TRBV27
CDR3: CASYKQPAREAFF
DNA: TGTGCCAGCTATAAACAGCCGGCCCGCGAGGCTTTCTTT

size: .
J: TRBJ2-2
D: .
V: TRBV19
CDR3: CASSTETTGELFF
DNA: TGTGCCAGTAGTACGGAGACCACCGGGGAGCTGTTTTTT

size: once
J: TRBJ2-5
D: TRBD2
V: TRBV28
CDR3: CASSFRFRLAGDQETQYF
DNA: TGTGCCAGCAGTTTCCGGTTTAGGCTAGCGGGAGACCAAGAGACCCAGTACTTC

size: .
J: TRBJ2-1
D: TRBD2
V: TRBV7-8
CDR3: CASSRSGGKTNEQFF
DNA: TGTGCCAGCAGCAGAAGCGGGGGCAAGACTAATGAGCAGTTCTTC

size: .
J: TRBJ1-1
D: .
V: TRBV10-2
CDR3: CASTQAGFTEAFF
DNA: TGCGCCAGCACACAGGCGGGGTTCACTGAAGCTTTCTTT

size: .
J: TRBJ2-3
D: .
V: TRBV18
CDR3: CASSPNGAPDTQYF
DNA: TGTGCCAGCTCACCTAATGGGGCCCCAGATACGCAGTATTTT

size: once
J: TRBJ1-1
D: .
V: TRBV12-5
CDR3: CASGQTFRGGNTEAFF
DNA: TGTGCTAGTGGTCAGACCTTCCGAGGGGGTAACACTGAAGCTTTCTTT

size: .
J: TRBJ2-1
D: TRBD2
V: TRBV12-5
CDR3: CASGFGTTSGTYNEQFF
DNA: TGTGCTAGTGGTTTCGGTACGACTAGCGGTACCTACAATGAGCAGTTCTTC

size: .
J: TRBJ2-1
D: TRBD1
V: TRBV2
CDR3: CASRDRGWLNNEQFF
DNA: TGTGCCAGCAGAGACAGGGGTTGGTTAAACAATGAGCAGTTCTTC

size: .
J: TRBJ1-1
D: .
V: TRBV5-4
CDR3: CASSSRQAEAFF
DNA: TGTGCCAGCAGCTCCCGACAGGCTGAAGCTTTCTTT

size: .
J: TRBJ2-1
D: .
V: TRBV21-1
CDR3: CASSKAPGLAGIDEQFF
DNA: TGTGCCAGCAGCAAAGCCCCCGGACTAGCGGGAATCGATGAGCAGTTCTTC

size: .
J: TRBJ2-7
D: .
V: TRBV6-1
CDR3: CASSEALRGYHEQYF
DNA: TGTGCCAGCAGTGAAGCGCTTCGAGGGTACCACGAGCAGTACTTC

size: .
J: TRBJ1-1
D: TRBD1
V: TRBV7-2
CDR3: CASSLFGGGGVEAFF
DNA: TGTGCCAGCAGCTTATTTGGTGGAGGGGGCGTTGAAGCTTTCTTT